This T cell receptor (beta chain) is drawn from a study of T cells in Graves' hyperthyroidism and ophthalmopathy. Amplified TCR beta CDR3 regions came from RNA transcripts. Carried out on the TCR CDR3, a first-round RT-PCR used the HTBI primer set. MiXCR was run by TCRdb on the multiplex PCR reads, yielding one entry per CDR3 protein. The data contain nearly 750,000 distinct CDR3 sequences, about a third of them seen just once; the ten biggest clones take up roughly 30%. The CDR3 has 14 amino acids. Germline-derived CDR1 and CDR2 are SGHAT and FQNNGV. With 4 bases removed from V and 5 bases from J, the gap between germline ends came to 14 bases. The study left out patients who had uncontrolled infection, other autoimmune disease, pregnancy or lactation.

Sequenced sample: blood. This TCR came from a woman in her 40s with Graves' hyperthyroidism. This rearrangement joins TRBV11-2 to TRBJ1-1; no clear D gene. CDR3 in DNA: TGTGCCAGCAGCTCCCGGGCCCGGGAGACTGAAGCTTTCTTT. Translated, it gives CASSSRARETEAFF. Looking up the rest from reference TRBV11-2 and TRBJ1-1 gives the full variable domain: EAGVAQSPRYKIIEKRQSVAFWCNPISGHATLYWYQQILGQGPKLLIQFQNNGVVDDSQLPKDRFSAERLKGVDSTLKIQPAKLEDSAVYLCASSSRARETEAFFGQGTRLTVV.